This T cell receptor (beta chain) was found in a study of CXCR3-negative and CXCR3-positive naive CD8 T cells. In terms of frequency, this clonotype is medium-sized. Antigen unknown. The authors prepared UMI-labeled TRB cDNA libraries by 5' RACE. Reanalyzing the 5' RACE reads, TCRdb keeps one entry per CDR3 protein, without DNA. The repertoire shows 8,200 or so distinct CDR3 sequences; the top ten hold more than 1.5%. Naivety in CD8+ T cells corresponded to a CD45RO-CCR7+CD27+CD95- phenotype. Germline CDR1 is SGHTA and CDR2 is FQGNSA. This CDR3 has 12 residues. Study conclusions and caveats: Comparison of naive cells showed more hydrophobic TRB CDR3s in CXCR3-positive than in CXCR3-negative naive cells.

The origin of this receptor is a human donor in good health. Some clones in this sample may be carry-over from other donors' samples. The V and J genes are TRBV7-2 and TRBJ2-7; TCRdb selects TRBD1, and the lack of DNA leaves this call unchecked. Sequencing was done on a sample of naive CXCR3+ CD8+ T cells from blood. The subset here: CD45RO-CCR7+CD27+CD95- naive CD8+ T cells expressing CXCR3 (TNR3+). Here the CDR3 reads CASSWDNYEQYF. Based on the CDR3 plus reference TRBV7-2 and TRBJ2-7, the full variable domain is GAGVSQSPSNKVTEKGKDVELRCDPISGHTALYWYRQSLGQGLEFLIYFQGNSAPDKSGLPSDRFSAERTGGSVSTLTIQRTQQEDSAVYLCASSWDNYEQYFGPGTRLTVT.